The clone carrying this TCR beta chain was detected a few times. The target antigen is unknown. The germline CDR1 and CDR2 sequences are SGHRS and YFSETQ. This CDR3 is 17 amino acids long. This specimen comes from a study of blood T cells in healthy people across ages. General study findings and limits: A strong correlation between TCR beta diversity and naive T cell percentage was seen.

Next came a second PCR, run for about 6 to 12 cycles, which used a sample-barcoded 5' primer along with a J-beta primer mix. Using its own MiXCR run on the 5' RACE reads, TCRdb lists one record per CDR3 protein. Of hundreds of thousands of distinct CDR3 sequences listed, roughly three fifths are singletons. The TCR originated in a man aged 35 to 55 in good health. V is TRBV5-1 and J is TRBJ2-5; 10 bases line up with TRBD2. TRBJ2-7 explains the end of the DNA better; the J call may be wrong. The sequenced sample consisted of blood. The CDR3 spells CASSAEGASGRPYEQYF. The CDR3 DNA reads as TGCGCCAGCAGCGCCGAGGGGGCTAGCGGGAGACCATACGAGCAGTACTTC.